These T cell receptor beta chains were read from a single sample in a study of T-cell reconstitution after alpha-beta-depleted transplantation in children. In TCRdb, the PCR reads were re-called with MiXCR into one record per CDR3 protein. Of some 490,000 distinct CDR3 sequences listed, around 12% are singletons. The starting material was PBMCs from the stem cell graft donor, obtained from the stem cell graft. The receptor set was obtained from a human donor who donated a stem cell graft to a child with combined immunodeficiency. The CDR3 runs from the conserved cysteine through the conserved F or W. The D gene is left open where the match is weak. Clone size is stated in some rows and not others, as once, few, many or a class when expanded.

TRBV2	NA	NA	TRBJ2-2	CASSESLYGELFF	TGTGCCAGCAGTGAAAGTCTTTACGGGGAGCTGTTTTTT
TRBV25-1	NA	NA	TRBJ2-1	CASLKGNEQFF	TGTGCCAGCCTAAAAGGTAATGAGCAGTTCTTC
TRBV30	TRBD1	few	TRBJ2-1	CAWSPTGVEQFF	TGTGCCTGGAGCCCGACAGGGGTTGAGCAGTTCTTC
TRBV12-3/TRBV12-4	TRBD1	few	TRBJ2-7	CASQLTGAYEQYF	TGTGCCAGCCAGCTGACAGGGGCCTACGAGCAGTACTTC
TRBV4-3	NA	many	TRBJ2-7	CASSQDATVFYEQYF	TGCGCCAGCAGCCAAGACGCGACAGTGTTCTACGAGCAGTACTTC
TRBV3-1	NA	NA	TRBJ2-5	CASSQRGGAVAVARETQYF	TGTGCCAGCAGCCAAAGAGGCGGGGCGGTGGCCGTAGCGCGGGAGACCCAGTACTTC
TRBV4-1	NA	few	TRBJ2-5	CASSQVEGWGETQYF	TGCGCCAGCAGCCAAGTAGAAGGGTGGGGAGAGACCCAGTACTTC
TRBV6-1	NA	many	TRBJ2-7	CASSTSGGYNYEQYF	TGTGCCAGCAGTACCTCCGGCGGGTACAACTACGAGCAGTACTTC
TRBV2	NA	NA	TRBJ2-7	CASSELGVYEQYF	TGTGCCAGCAGTGAGCTGGGAGTCTACGAGCAGTACTTC
TRBV12-3/TRBV12-4	NA	many	TRBJ1-1	CASTPATEAFF	TGTGCCAGCACCCCGGCGACTGAAGCTTTCTTT
TRBV7-8	TRBD1	NA	TRBJ2-2	CASSFWDRLVTGELFF	TGTGCCAGCAGCTTCTGGGACAGACTTGTCACCGGGGAGCTGTTTTTT
TRBV5-1	NA	many	TRBJ2-1	CASSRGDTYNEQFF	TGCGCCAGCAGCAGGGGGGACACCTACAATGAGCAGTTCTTC
TRBV20-1	TRBD2	NA	TRBJ2-7	CSASSGSHEQYF	TGCAGTGCTAGTAGCGGGAGCCACGAGCAGTACTTC
TRBV6-5	TRBD2	NA	TRBJ2-7	CASSYTGTSGSYEQYF	TGTGCCAGCAGTTACACCGGGACTAGCGGGAGCTACGAGCAGTACTTC
TRBV20-1	TRBD2	few	TRBJ2-3	CSARGGGGPPLDTQYF	TGCAGTGCTAGAGGTGGGGGGGGACCCCCACTAGATACGCAGTATTTT
TRBV20-1	NA	NA	TRBJ2-3	CSAVSGFTSTDTQYF	TGCAGTGCTGTCTCGGGGTTTACTAGCACAGATACGCAGTATTTT
TRBV6-4	NA	many	TRBJ2-2	CASSDTGTGELFF	TGTGCCAGCAGTGACACAGGGACCGGGGAGCTGTTTTTT
TRBV5-5	NA	few	TRBJ1-2	CASRSRSGQTYLDGYTF	TGTGCCAGCAGGTCACGTTCGGGACAAACCTATCTAGATGGCTACACCTTC
TRBV6-1	TRBD2	NA	TRBJ2-3	CATGLAGGPSTDTQYF	TGTGCCACGGGACTAGCGGGGGGGCCGAGCACAGATACGCAGTATTTT
TRBV5-6	TRBD2	few	TRBJ2-7	CASSLPRLAPSSYEQYF	TGTGCCAGCAGCTTGCCCCGACTAGCGCCGAGCTCCTACGAGCAGTACTTC
TRBV6-2/TRBV6-3	NA	medium-sized	TRBJ2-1	CASSSNREPNEQFF	TGTGCCAGCAGTTCCAACAGGGAACCCAATGAGCAGTTCTTC
TRBV12-3/TRBV12-4	NA	many	TRBJ2-5	CASSPRETQYF	TGTGCCAGCTCACCACGGGAGACCCAGTACTTC
TRBV20-1	TRBD1	NA	TRBJ1-2	CSARSQGDGYTF	TGCAGTGCTAGATCTCAGGGGGATGGCTACACCTTC
TRBV2	TRBD1	few	TRBJ2-1	CASRARDSGPDEQFF	TGTGCCAGCAGGGCCCGGGACAGCGGACCCGATGAGCAGTTCTTC
TRBV12-3/TRBV12-4	NA	many	TRBJ2-2	CASGQQGSTGELFF	TGTGCCAGCGGACAACAGGGATCCACCGGGGAGCTGTTTTTT
TRBV12-3/TRBV12-4	TRBD2	NA	TRBJ2-1	CASSLLLAGGDNEQFF	TGTGCCAGCAGTTTACTCCTAGCGGGAGGTGACAATGAGCAGTTCTTC
TRBV20-1	NA	NA	TRBJ1-6	CSAKGQFGGPLHF	TGCAGTGCTAAGGGACAATTTGGAGGGCCCCTCCACTTT
TRBV5-1	NA	few	TRBJ2-1	CASSLSDYNEQFF	TGCGCCAGCAGCTTGTCAGACTACAATGAGCAGTTCTTC
TRBV6-5	TRBD1	many	TRBJ1-6	CASSPGTGSSPLHF	TGTGCCAGCAGTCCTGGGACAGGGAGCTCACCCCTCCACTTT
TRBV29-1	NA	NA	TRBJ2-1	CSVGTYSYNEQFF	TGCAGCGTCGGGACTTACTCCTACAATGAGCAGTTCTTC
TRBV7-9	NA	few	TRBJ2-3	CASRDREDTQYF	TGTGCCAGCAGAGATCGGGAAGATACGCAGTATTTT
TRBV5-1	NA	many	TRBJ2-7	CASSPRRSTDYEQYF	TGCGCCAGCAGCCCCCGCAGGTCGACGGACTACGAGCAGTACTTC
TRBV27	NA	many	TRBJ2-3	CASSLINTDTQYF	TGTGCCAGCAGCCTAATCAACACAGATACGCAGTATTTT
TRBV27	NA	few	TRBJ2-3	CASSPQTNTDTQYF	TGTGCCAGCAGTCCTCAGACAAATACAGATACGCAGTATTTT
TRBV5-1	NA	NA	TRBJ2-3	CASSFYGSQGTDTQYF	TGCGCCAGCAGCTTCTACGGGAGCCAGGGCACAGATACGCAGTATTTT
TRBV5-1	NA	NA	TRBJ2-1	CASSTQVGARNEQFF	TGCGCCAGCAGCACCCAAGTGGGGGCCCGCAATGAGCAGTTCTTC
TRBV7-2	TRBD1	many	TRBJ1-5	CASSLTGQEQPQHF	TGTGCCAGCAGCTTGACAGGGCAGGAGCAGCCCCAGCATTTT
TRBV7-2	NA	NA	TRBJ1-2	CASSLDAGGRRGYTF	TGTGCCAGCAGCTTAGATGCGGGCGGAAGGCGGGGCTACACCTTC
TRBV3-1	TRBD2	NA	TRBJ2-1	CASSLRLAGYDEQFF	TGTGCCAGCAGCCTCCGACTAGCGGGTTATGATGAGCAGTTCTTC
TRBV9	NA	few	TRBJ2-2	CASSTRDSYTGELFF	TGTGCCAGCAGCACCCGGGACTCATACACCGGGGAGCTGTTTTTT
TRBV12-3/TRBV12-4	NA	many	TRBJ2-5	CASSLLTVETQYF	TGTGCCAGCAGTTTATTGACGGTAGAGACCCAGTACTTC
TRBV10-3	NA	many	TRBJ2-1	CAISEPRGSTYNEQFF	TGTGCCATCAGTGAGCCGAGGGGAAGCACCTACAATGAGCAGTTCTTC